The T cell receptor (beta chain) under discussion was sequenced for a study of T cells after yellow fever vaccination. TCRdb reprocessed the 5' RACE reads via MiXCR and lists one record per CDR3 protein. The sample consists of hundreds of thousands of distinct CDR3 sequences, 4.1% of them appearing once. Trimming left V 0 bases short and J 2 bases short, with 14 bases between. Germline V CDR1 and CDR2: LGHNA, YSLEER. The CDR3 spans 16 residues. The source material was PBMCs, sampled 5 days after the yellow fever booster vaccination. This clonotype originated in a man between 18 and 35 years old who received the YFV17D yellow fever vaccine. The chain couples TRBV4-3 to TRBJ2-7; D uncertain. In DNA, the CDR3 is TGCGCCAGCAGCCAAGATGTATCGGTCCGAACCTACGAGCAGTACTTC. This encodes CASSQDVSVRTYEQYF.